The next 12 T cell receptor beta chains were all read from a single sample in a study of blood T cell repertoires in COVID-19. This table comes from immunoSEQ multiplex PCR, and its TCRdb copy is limited to in-frame clones, with some not included. This table holds 450,000 or so clones, 90% found once. The sample was PBMCs or T cells enriched from blood (not recorded which). Every receptor here comes from a man between 18 and 35 years old who had recovered from COVID-19.

This chain connects TRBV6-5 to TRBJ1-1, with 8 bases matching TRBD1. This CDR3 has 14 amino acids. Germline CDR1 is MNHEY and CDR2 is SVGAGI. The junction had 7 bases not matched to a gene; V was cut back by 6 bases and J by 4 bases. The CDR3 sequence is CASSDRGRATEAFF. Written as DNA, the CDR3 is TGTGCCAGCAGCGACAGGGGAAGGGCCACTGAAGCTTTCTTT.

The chain carries TRBV7-8 and TRBJ2-3; 8 positions match TRBD2. The CDR3 is made up of 15 amino acids. Per germline, CDR1 SGHVS and CDR2 FQNEAQ. Germline trimming cut 7 bases from V and 4 bases from J; bases unmatched to any gene: 10. CDR3 amino acids: CASTRKTSAADTQYF. Written as DNA, the CDR3 is TGTGCCAGCACCCGAAAGACTAGCGCCGCAGATACGCAGTATTTT.

The rearrangement uses TRBV7-9 and TRBJ2-2; weak D call: TRBD2 (6 bases). Trimming removed 0 bases from V and 2 bases from J, with 13 bases in between. Per the germline V gene, CDR1 is SEHNR and CDR2 is FQNEAQ (reference sequence). The CDR3 length is 17 residues. Here the CDR3 DNA reads TGTGCCAGCAGCTTAGCGTATAGCGGACTTAACACCGGGGAGCTGTTTTTT. Translation gives CASSLAYSGLNTGELFF.

This clone was counted once. The chain uses TRBV18 and TRBJ2-7; 7 bases align to TRBD1. The ends lost 1 base at V and 3 bases at J; junction bases unmatched: 9. CDR3 length equals 16 residues. Germline V gene sequence: CDR1 KGHSH, CDR2 LQKENI. CDR3 bases: TGTGCCAGCTCACCACTTACACCGGGACAGAGCTACGAGCAGTACTTC. The encoded protein is CASSPLTPGQSYEQYF.

The sample holds one count of this clone. The V gene is TRBV7-3, the J gene TRBJ1-1; D gene uncertain. The V and J ends lost 4 bases and 1 base respectively, with 10 bases between them. CDR3 length equals 14 residues. Germline CDR1 SGHTA, CDR2 FQGTGA. The CDR3 DNA sequence: TGTGCCAGCAGCTACGGCAGGCCGAACACTGAAGCTTTCTTT. It yields the protein CASSYGRPNTEAFF.

The chain is built from TRBV29-1 and TRBJ2-5; a weak D match, TRBD2 (6 bases). The germline V gene encodes CDR1 SQVTM and CDR2 ANQGSEA. The CDR3 runs 12 residues. Deletions cut 7 bases from V and 4 bases from J, with 13 bases between. The CDR3, as DNA: TGCAGCGGATGGAGGGCCTCAGAGACCCAGTACTTC. This encodes CSGWRASETQYF.

The V gene is TRBV10-3, the J gene TRBJ1-1; D perhaps matches TRBD1 (6 bases). The V gene's germline CDR1 is ENHRY and CDR2 SYGVKD. The ends were cut back, 4 bases at V and 2 bases at J, with 14 bases in the middle. CDR3 length equals 15 residues. The chain's CDR3 is CAISGVGRGNTEAFF. The DNA for the CDR3 is TGTGCCATCAGTGGGGTGGGCAGGGGAAACACTGAAGCTTTCTTT.

The chain couples TRBV19 to TRBJ1-3; D perhaps matches TRBD1 (5 bases). The CDR3 is 15 residues long. Trimming stripped 3 bases from V and 0 bases from J, with 9 bases between. The germline V gene has CDR1 LNHDA and CDR2 SQIVND (reference sequence). CDR3 region: CASSIWTSSGNTIYF. CDR3 in DNA: TGTGCCAGTAGTATTTGGACAAGCTCTGGAAACACCATATATTTT.

The chain joins TRBV5-1 to TRBJ1-6, with D hard to call. Between the trimmed V and J ends, which lost 2 bases and 5 bases, there was a span of 5 bases. CDR3 length: 13 residues. Germline loops: CDR1 SGHRS, CDR2 YFSETQ. The CDR3 DNA is TGCGCCAGCAGCTTTCAGGATAATTCACCCCTCCACTTT. Its protein product is CASSFQDNSPLHF.

This clone showed up just a few times. The V and J genes are TRBV15 and TRBJ1-6; 9 bases align to TRBD1. The CDR3 spans 17 residues. V shed 5 bases, J shed 0 bases, and the junction held 5 bases outside the gene matches. Germline-derived CDR1 and CDR2 are LNHNV and YYDKDF (reference sequence). The CDR3 loop reads CATSWTGETSYNSPLHF. The CDR3 coding sequence is TGTGCCACCAGCTGGACAGGGGAAACCTCCTATAATTCACCCCTCCACTTT. Drawing the rest from reference TRBV15 and TRBJ1-6, the complete variable domain is DAMVIQNPRYQVTQFGKPVTLSCSQTLNHNVMYWYQQKSSQAPKLLFHYYDKDFNNEADTPDNFQSRRPNTSFCFLDIRSPGLGDTAMYLCATSWTGETSYNSPLHFGNGTRLTVT.

The chain combines TRBV7-9 with TRBJ1-2; a possible D gene is TRBD1 (6 bases). V lost 3 bases and J lost 7, with 15 bases in between. The CDR3 loop spans 14 amino acids. Germline V gives CDR1 SEHNR, CDR2 FQNEAQ (reference sequence). CDR3 DNA sequence: TGTGCCAGCAGCTTCGGACAGCAGGCGATTGGCTACACCTTC. Protein product: CASSFGQQAIGYTF. Looking up the rest from reference TRBV7-9 and TRBJ1-2 gives the full variable domain: DTGVSQNPRHKITKRGQNVTFRCDPISEHNRLYWYRQTLGQGPEFLTYFQNEAQLEKSRLLSDRFSAERPKGSFSTLEIQRTEQGDSAMYLCASSFGQQAIGYTFGSGTRLTVV.

The chain is built from TRBV27 and TRBJ2-3; TRBD2 is a possible D gene (6 bases). With 7 bases removed from V and 4 bases from J, the gap between germline ends came to 18 bases. CDR1 MNHEY and CDR2 SMNVEV come from the germline V gene (reference sequence). The CDR3 is 15 amino acids. The chain's CDR3 is CASIGRPGGSDTQYF. CDR3 DNA sequence: TGTGCCAGCATAGGGCGGCCCGGAGGGTCAGATACGCAGTATTTT.